This T cell receptor (beta chain) was obtained from a study of memory B cells and T cells in multiple sclerosis. Notes on the study in general: Normalization was needed because clone-set size differences affected shared clonotype counts.

The germline V gene encodes CDR1 MNHNS and CDR2 SASEGT. The CDR3 contains 14 residues. V dropped 6 bases and J dropped 4; count of bases not matched to a gene: 7. Sequencing was performed with immunoSEQ multiplex PCR; in TCRdb, only in-frame clones are kept and a portion is missing. The data show over 35,000 clones, about four fifths seen once. Stimulus-free culture yielded autoproliferating CFSE-dim and non-proliferating CFSE-high T cells, each sequenced separately. Pooled replicate wells came from approximately 51 million CFSE-labeled PBMCs cultured about seven days without stimulus. Without exogenous stimuli, 0.4 to 0.6 uM CFSE-labeled PBMCs were cultured serum-free. As to this clone: Its cognate antigen is unknown.

J is TRBJ2-3 and V is TRBV6-1; 7 bases fit TRBD2. Sequenced: PBMCs from blood kept in culture. This receptor was obtained from a human donor with multiple sclerosis. Here the CDR3 reads CASRREGQSDTQYF. The CDR3 region has the DNA TGTGCCAGCAGGAGGGAGGGGCAGTCAGATACGCAGTATTTT.